The clone carrying this T cell receptor (beta chain) was detected a few times. Its target is unknown. The sample originates from a study of beta chain features in type 1 diabetes. Overall study results and limits: Among all four CD4+ subsets, Type 1 diabetes patients had TCRB CDR3s that were moderately but significantly shorter. Unsettled here was the matter of whether HLA type influences TCRB rearrangement. Fewer insertions but more deletions were seen at VDJ junctions in type 1 diabetes patients.

The CDR3 runs 16 residues. Germline V lookup: CDR1 SGHTA, CDR2 FQGNSA. Trimming removed 4 bases from V and 0 bases from J; junction bases left unmatched: 8. Naive, central memory, regulatory and stem cell-like memory cells within the CD4+ compartment were sorted using CD45RO/CCR7/CD25/CD127/CD95/CD27. Every sorted population was more than 95% pure. As every portion of the isolated RNA was reverse transcribed, the sequencing read expressed TCRB transcripts. The assay was immunoSEQ multiplex PCR, and TCRdb's table has in-frame clones only and misses some. The table lists some 700,000 clones, under 15% of them singletons.

The sample consisted of naive CD4+ T cells from blood. The source of this sequence is a man between 18 and 35 years old with type 1 diabetes. The chain joins TRBV7-2 to TRBJ2-7; 8 bases align to TRBD2. The CDR3 coding sequence is TGTGCCAGCAGCTCTGTGGGCGGGGGGAACTCCTACGAGCAGTACTTC. This codes for CASSSVGGGNSYEQYF.